The sequence of this T cell receptor beta chain was determined in a study of blood T cell repertoires in COVID-19. Overall study context: From the United States, Italy and Spain came samples of acute and convalescent COVID-19.

Original analysis: Cell counts per sample came from amplifying reference gene primers. Only in-frame clones appear in the TCRdb table, and some are missing; sequencing was by immunoSEQ multiplex PCR. V and J calls plus clone size are reproduced from that table; the DNA served to infer D and trimming. This table holds 140,000 to 150,000 clones, about 84% found once. CDR1 and CDR2 (germline): SEHNR, FQNEAQ (reference sequence). This CDR3 has 15 residues. Unmatched junction bases numbered 7, after V lost 0 bases and J lost 9 bases. Sequencing used peripheral blood. The rearrangement joins TRBV7-9 to TRBJ1-2, with TRBD1 identical over 10 bases. This clonotype originated in a woman in her forties or fifties with acute or convalescent COVID-19. The CDR3 DNA sequence: TGTGCCAGCAGCTTAGCAGACAGGGGGCCGGTTCGCTACACCTTC. Translated, it gives CASSLADRGPVRYTF.